This T cell receptor beta chain was recorded in a study of CD8 T cells in Susac syndrome. Negative isolation yielded CD4+ and CD8+ T cells, and FACS enriched TEMRA cells. The CDR3 extends over 15 amino acids. The V gene end was trimmed by 5 bases and the J gene end by 4 bases; junction bases not matched to a gene: 10. The germline CDR1 and CDR2 sequences are SEHNR and FQNEAQ (reference sequence). An input of about 0.45 to 1 ug of RNA was subjected to reverse transcription using random hexamers. A single record per CDR3 protein comes from TCRdb applying MiXCR to the immunoSEQ multiplex PCR reads. The table has 200,000 or so distinct CDR3 sequences, nearly 95% seen once.

The sequence derives from a human donor with multiple sclerosis. V usage is TRBV7-9 and J usage is TRBJ2-7; TRBD2 matches 8 bases. Sequencing was done on a sample of CD4+ T cells from PBMCs. The CDR3 region has the DNA TGTGCCAGCAGCCCGGGAGCGGGAGCAGGGTACGAGCAGTACTTC. Its translation is CASSPGAGAGYEQYF.